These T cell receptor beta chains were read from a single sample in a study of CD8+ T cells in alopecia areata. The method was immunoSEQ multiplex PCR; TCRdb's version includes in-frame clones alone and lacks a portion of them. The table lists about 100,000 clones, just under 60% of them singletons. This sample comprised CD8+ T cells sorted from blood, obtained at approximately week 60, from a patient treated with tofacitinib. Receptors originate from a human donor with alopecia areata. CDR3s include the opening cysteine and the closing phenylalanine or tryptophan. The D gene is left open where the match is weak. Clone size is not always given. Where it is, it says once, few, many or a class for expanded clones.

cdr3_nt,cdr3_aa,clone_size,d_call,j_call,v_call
TGCGCCAGCAGCTGGGTATCGGGTGGCTACACCTTC,CASSWVSGGYTF,few,.,TRBJ1-2,TRBV5-1
TGTGCCAGCAGTTACACGCCCACTAGCACAGATACGCAGTATTTT,CASSYTPTSTDTQYF,.,.,TRBJ2-3,TRBV6-6
TGTGCCAGCAGCTTGATAGCGGGGGGACCAGTCGGGGAGCTGTTTTTT,CASSLIAGGPVGELFF,.,TRBD2,TRBJ2-2,TRBV7-2
TGTGCCAGCAGCCCAAGCGGGACAGGGGGACCCTACGAGCAGTACTTC,CASSPSGTGGPYEQYF,.,TRBD1,TRBJ2-7,TRBV13
TGTGCCAGCAGCCCAGGGGGCTGGGAGACCCAGTACTTC,CASSPGGWETQYF,.,TRBD1,TRBJ2-5,TRBV7-7
TGCGCCAGCAGCTTTGGGGCTTCCTACGAGCAGTACTTC,CASSFGASYEQYF,few,.,TRBJ2-7,TRBV5-1
TGTGCCTGGAGTATCGAGATTTTCCAAGAGACCCAGTACTTC,CAWSIEIFQETQYF,.,.,TRBJ2-5,TRBV30
TGTGCCTGGGGCGGCCCTTTTCCCTACGAGCAGTACTTC,CAWGGPFPYEQYF,once,.,TRBJ2-7,TRBV30
TGCAGCGCCTCCGGGACAGGGGATGGCTACACCTTC,CSASGTGDGYTF,.,TRBD1,TRBJ1-2,TRBV29-1
TGCAGCGCCCTTACTATGACGAACACCGGGGAGCTGTTTTTT,CSALTMTNTGELFF,.,.,TRBJ2-2,TRBV29-1
TGCAGCGTTGGAGAAGGGACCTCCTACGAGCAGTACTTC,CSVGEGTSYEQYF,few,.,TRBJ2-7,TRBV29-1
TGTGCCAGCAGCCCGGGGGGAATCATTGAAAAACTGTTTTTT,CASSPGGIIEKLFF,.,.,TRBJ1-4,TRBV5-6
TGTGCCTCTCAGGGCGGGGGAGGAGAGACCCAGTACTTC,CASQGGGGETQYF,.,TRBD2,TRBJ2-5,TRBV10-3
TGTGCCAGCATGGGGTCCCGTGAGACCCAGTACTTC,CASMGSRETQYF,.,.,TRBJ2-5,TRBV2
TGTGCCAGCAGCCAGTCAGGGGCTGGGGCCAACGTCCTGACTTTC,CASSQSGAGANVLTF,.,.,TRBJ2-6,TRBV7-9
TGTGCCAGCAGTGACGTAACTAGCCGAGAGACCCAGTACTTC,CASSDVTSRETQYF,.,.,TRBJ2-5,TRBV2
TGTGCCAGCAGTGATCCAGCGAACTCCTACGAGCAGTACTTC,CASSDPANSYEQYF,.,.,TRBJ2-7,TRBV2
TGTGCCAGCAGCCCCGGCAATGAGCAGTTCTTC,CASSPGNEQFF,.,.,TRBJ2-1,TRBV7-9
TGCAGCGTTCGGGGGGATTTCCCCTACGAGCAGTACTTC,CSVRGDFPYEQYF,.,TRBD2,TRBJ2-7,TRBV29-1
TGTGCCATCACCTCGGGACAAACTGGCTACACCTTC,CAITSGQTGYTF,.,.,TRBJ1-2,TRBV10-3
TGCGCCAGCAGCCAAGTTTTGGCCCTAAGAATGAACACTGAAGCTTTCTTT,CASSQVLALRMNTEAFF,.,.,TRBJ1-1,TRBV4-1
TGTGCCATCAGTGGGACCTCTAATGAGCAGTTCTTC,CAISGTSNEQFF,few,.,TRBJ2-1,TRBV10-3
TGTGCCAGCAGAGGCGACAGGCGTGGGCAGTTCTTC,CASRGDRRGQFF,.,.,TRBJ2-1,TRBV2
TGTGCCAGCACAGGTGATAACTATGGCTACACCTTC,CASTGDNYGYTF,.,.,TRBJ1-2,TRBV6-5
TGTGCCAGCAGTTACTCTAATCAGAACACTGAAGCTTTCTTT,CASSYSNQNTEAFF,.,.,TRBJ1-1,TRBV6-5
TGTGCCAGCAGCTTAGCCTCAACAGGGAGCACCATATATTTT,CASSLASTGSTIYF,few,.,TRBJ1-3,TRBV11-1
TGTGCCAGCAGTTTTTTAGAAAATTCCTACAATGAGCAGTTCTTC,CASSFLENSYNEQFF,.,.,TRBJ2-1,TRBV27
TGTGCCAGCAGTCCGAAAGCCGAGACCCAGTACTTC,CASSPKAETQYF,once,.,TRBJ2-5,TRBV7-2
TGTGCCTGGAGTGTAGCGGGGGGGCCCTACAATGAGCAGTTCTTC,CAWSVAGGPYNEQFF,.,TRBD2,TRBJ2-1,TRBV30
TGTGCCAGCAGCCCCCTCCCCCCGGAGACCCAGTACTTC,CASSPLPPETQYF,.,.,TRBJ2-5,TRBV6-5
TGTGCCAGCAGTTTTGGGGGTAACGCCGGGGAGCTGTTTTTT,CASSFGGNAGELFF,.,.,TRBJ2-2,TRBV9
TGTGCCATCAGTGTACCAAGCGGGGGGAACTACAATGAGCAGTTCTTC,CAISVPSGGNYNEQFF,few,TRBD2,TRBJ2-1,TRBV10-3
TGTGCCACCAGCAGAGCCAGCGGCCAAGAGACCCAGTACTTC,CATSRASGQETQYF,few,.,TRBJ2-5,TRBV15
TGCGCCAGCAGCAAGACACGAGTCAAGTCACCCCTCCACTTT,CASSKTRVKSPLHF,few,.,TRBJ1-6,TRBV4-1
TGTGCCAGCAGCAGGGGAGTTGCCCGAACCTACGAGCAGTACTTC,CASSRGVARTYEQYF,.,.,TRBJ2-7,TRBV6-5
TGTGCCACCAGCAGAGGGACAGATACGCAGTATTTT,CATSRGTDTQYF,.,.,TRBJ2-3,TRBV15
TGTGCCAGCCACGCAGGGGATGAGCAGTTCTTC,CASHAGDEQFF,.,.,TRBJ2-1,TRBV5-6
TGTGCCAGCAGCTTAGACCCCCACCACAGGGTTTACTACCAAGAGACCCAGTACTTC,CASSLDPHHRVYYQETQYF,.,.,TRBJ2-5,TRBV11-2
TGCGCCAGCAGTCTCTGGGACGAGGGAAATGGCTACACCTTC,CASSLWDEGNGYTF,.,.,TRBJ1-2,TRBV10-2
TGTGCCAGCAGCGCCAAAACCGGACAGGGGGCGGCGAACACCGGGGAGCTGTTTTTT,CASSAKTGQGAANTGELFF,.,TRBD1,TRBJ2-2,TRBV9
TGTGCCAGCTCGCTGGGGGGGCTCGATGAGCAGTTCTTC,CASSLGGLDEQFF,.,.,TRBJ2-1,TRBV18
TGTGCCACAAGCAGGGGGACCGGGGAGCTGTTTTTT,CATSRGTGELFF,.,TRBD1,TRBJ2-2,TRBV9
TGTGCCAGCACGCCAGCCATCACAGATACGCAGTATTTT,CASTPAITDTQYF,few,.,TRBJ2-3,TRBV6-5
TGTGCCAGCAGTGCAGGAGAGACCCAGTACTTC,CASSAGETQYF,.,.,TRBJ2-5,TRBV25-1
TGTGCCAGCAGCTTAATACAGACCTCTGGGGCCAACGTCCTGACTTTC,CASSLIQTSGANVLTF,.,.,TRBJ2-6,TRBV7-9
TGTGCCAGCAGCCGCCAGCCCGGACAGGGGAACTATGGCTACACCTTC,CASSRQPGQGNYGYTF,.,TRBD1,TRBJ1-2,TRBV4-2
TGTGCCAGCAGCTTGGGTCGCGACTATGGCTACACCTTC,CASSLGRDYGYTF,.,.,TRBJ1-2,TRBV5-6
TGCAGCGTTGAGGCGGGGGCGCAAGAGACCCAGTACTTC,CSVEAGAQETQYF,few,.,TRBJ2-5,TRBV29-1
TGTGCCATCAGTGACTGGGAAAGCAATCAGCCCCAGCATTTT,CAISDWESNQPQHF,few,.,TRBJ1-5,TRBV10-3
TGTGCCAGCAGTTCGGGGGGTTTAGTTCAGCCCCAGCATTTT,CASSSGGLVQPQHF,.,.,TRBJ1-5,TRBV28
TGTGCCAGCGTTCAGGACAGGGGGGGAGTAAGGGAGCAGTACTTC,CASVQDRGGVREQYF,.,TRBD1,TRBJ2-7,TRBV6-5
TGCAGCGTTGAGCACAGATTCACAGATACGCAGTATTTT,CSVEHRFTDTQYF,.,.,TRBJ2-3,TRBV29-1
TGTGCCAGCAGCCAAGGGGGTTCCTACGAGCAGTACTTC,CASSQGGSYEQYF,.,.,TRBJ2-7,TRBV14
TGTGCCAGCAGTTACGCACAGGGGGACGAGCAGTACTTC,CASSYAQGDEQYF,.,TRBD1,TRBJ2-7,TRBV6-5
TGTGCCAGCAGCTTCGGAGGCACTGAAGCTTTCTTT,CASSFGGTEAFF,.,.,TRBJ1-1,TRBV5-6
TGTGCCAGCAGTAATCCCCGGGACAAATACGAGCAGTACTTC,CASSNPRDKYEQYF,.,.,TRBJ2-7,TRBV2